This T cell receptor beta chain originates from a study of T cell responses to AZD1222 COVID-19 vaccine. Study conclusions and caveats: There were mostly white British donors and more females than males, and clonal diversity was possibly underestimated.

It was second doses at about 4 or about 12 weeks that were pooled. V lost 2 bases, J lost 8 bases, and 12 bases lay in between. There are 13 residues in the CDR3. CDR1 is SGHVS, CDR2 FNYEAQ, per germline. Comments on this clone: Its antigen remains unknown.

The method was immunoSEQ multiplex PCR; TCRdb's version includes in-frame clones alone and lacks a portion of them. Of fewer than 150,000 clones listed, roughly 90% are singletons. The TCR comes from an adult who received the AZD1222 COVID-19 vaccine. The source material was peripheral blood, sampled 28 days after the second AZD1222 dose. The chain combines TRBV7-6 with TRBJ1-1; D remains ambiguous. The CDR3 sequence is CASSLNDQLEAFF. For the CDR3, the DNA is TGTGCCAGCAGCTTAAATGACCAGCTCGAAGCTTTCTTT.